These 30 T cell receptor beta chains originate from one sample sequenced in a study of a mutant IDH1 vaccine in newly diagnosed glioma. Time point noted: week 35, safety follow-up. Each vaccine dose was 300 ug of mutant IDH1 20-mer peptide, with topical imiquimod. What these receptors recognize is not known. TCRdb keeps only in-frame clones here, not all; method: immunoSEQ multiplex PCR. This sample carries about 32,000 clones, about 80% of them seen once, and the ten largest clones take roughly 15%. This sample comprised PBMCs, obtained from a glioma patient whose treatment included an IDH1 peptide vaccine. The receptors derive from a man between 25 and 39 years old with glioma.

The CDR3 nucleotides are TGTGCCAGCAGCCCCGGGGCGGGGTTCCAAGAGACCCAGTACTTC. Its translation: CASSPGAGFQETQYF. This chain links TRBV14 with TRBJ2-5; weak D call: TRBD2 (6 bases). V lost 4 bases and J 1 base, leaving 13 bases between the germline ends. The CDR3 totals 15 residues. Germline assignment: CDR1 SGHDN and CDR2 FVKESK.

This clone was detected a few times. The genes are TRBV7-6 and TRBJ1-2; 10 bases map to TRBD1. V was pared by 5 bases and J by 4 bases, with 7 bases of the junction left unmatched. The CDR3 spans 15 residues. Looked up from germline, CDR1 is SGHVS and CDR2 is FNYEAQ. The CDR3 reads CASSPGTGALYGYTF. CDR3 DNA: TGTGCCAGCAGCCCCGGGACAGGGGCCCTCTATGGCTACACCTTC.

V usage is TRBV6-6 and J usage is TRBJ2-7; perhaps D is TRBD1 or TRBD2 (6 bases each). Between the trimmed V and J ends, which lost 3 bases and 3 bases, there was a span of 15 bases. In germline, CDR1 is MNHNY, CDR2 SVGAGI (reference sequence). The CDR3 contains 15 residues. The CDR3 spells CASSYPGGRGYEQYF. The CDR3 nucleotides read TGTGCCAGCAGTTATCCCGGGGGCCGAGGCTACGAGCAGTACTTC.

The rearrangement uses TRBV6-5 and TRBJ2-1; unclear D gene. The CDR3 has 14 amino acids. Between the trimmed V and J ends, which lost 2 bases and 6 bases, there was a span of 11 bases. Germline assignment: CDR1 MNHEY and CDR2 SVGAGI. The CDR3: CASSYDSDVNEQFF. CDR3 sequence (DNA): TGTGCCAGCAGTTACGACTCCGACGTCAATGAGCAGTTCTTC.

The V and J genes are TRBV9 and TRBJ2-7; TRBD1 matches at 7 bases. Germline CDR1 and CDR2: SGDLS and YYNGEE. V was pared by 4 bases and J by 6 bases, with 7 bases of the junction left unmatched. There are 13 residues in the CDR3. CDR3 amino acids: CASSPLTGTEQYF. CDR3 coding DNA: TGTGCCAGCAGCCCACTGACAGGGACCGAGCAGTACTTC.

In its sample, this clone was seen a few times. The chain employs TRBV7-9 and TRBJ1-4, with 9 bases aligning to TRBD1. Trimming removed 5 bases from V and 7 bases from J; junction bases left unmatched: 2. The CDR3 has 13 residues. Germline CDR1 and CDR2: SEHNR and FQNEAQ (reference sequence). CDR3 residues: CASSGQGSEKLFF. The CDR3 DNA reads TGTGCCAGCAGCGGACAGGGGAGTGAAAAACTGTTTTTT.

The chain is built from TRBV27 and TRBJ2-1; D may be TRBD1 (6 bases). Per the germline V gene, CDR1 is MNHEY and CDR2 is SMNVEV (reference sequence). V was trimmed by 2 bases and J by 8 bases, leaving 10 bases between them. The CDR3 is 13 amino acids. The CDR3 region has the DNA TGTGCCAGCAGTTTAATCGACAGGCATGAGCAGTTCTTC. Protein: CASSLIDRHEQFF.

The CDR3 DNA reads TGTGCCAGCAGTTTCCGGGACAGGTTCACTGAAGCTTTCTTT. Amino acids: CASSFRDRFTEAFF. The chain links TRBV6-7 to TRBJ1-1; TRBD1 matches at 8 bases. TRBV6-7 counts as an open reading frame of uncertain function. The trim removed 4 bases at V and 4 bases at J, leaving 5 bases unmatched. The CDR3 extends over 14 amino acids.

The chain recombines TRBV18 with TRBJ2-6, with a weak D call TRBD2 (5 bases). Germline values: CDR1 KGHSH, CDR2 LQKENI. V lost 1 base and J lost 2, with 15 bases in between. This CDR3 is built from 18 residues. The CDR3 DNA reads TGTGCCAGCTCACCACTGGGTTCCGGGGTCACTGGGGCCAACGTCCTGACTTTC. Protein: CASSPLGSGVTGANVLTF.

The CDR3 DNA is TGTGCCAGCAGTTACTCGAGAGGAAACACCATATATTTT. Its translation is CASSYSRGNTIYF. This chain links TRBV6-5 with TRBJ1-3; D is unresolved. There are 13 residues in the CDR3. CDR1 is MNHEY and CDR2 is SVGAGI in the germline V gene. V lost 0 bases to trimming and J lost 4 bases, with 4 bases between them.

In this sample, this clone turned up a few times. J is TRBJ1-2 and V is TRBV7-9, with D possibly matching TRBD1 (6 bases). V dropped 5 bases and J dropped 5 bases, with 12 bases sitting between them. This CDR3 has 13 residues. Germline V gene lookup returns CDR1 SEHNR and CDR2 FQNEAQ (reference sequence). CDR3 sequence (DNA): TGTGCCAGCAGCCTCTACAGGGAGTATGGCTACACCTTC. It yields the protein CASSLYREYGYTF.

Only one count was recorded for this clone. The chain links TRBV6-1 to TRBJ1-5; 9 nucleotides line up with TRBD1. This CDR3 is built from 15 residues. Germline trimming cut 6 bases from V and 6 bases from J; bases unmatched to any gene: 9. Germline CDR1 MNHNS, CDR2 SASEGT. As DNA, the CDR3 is TGTGCCAGCAGCGGGGGACAGGGTATCGGTCAGCCCCAGCATTTT. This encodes CASSGGQGIGQPQHF.

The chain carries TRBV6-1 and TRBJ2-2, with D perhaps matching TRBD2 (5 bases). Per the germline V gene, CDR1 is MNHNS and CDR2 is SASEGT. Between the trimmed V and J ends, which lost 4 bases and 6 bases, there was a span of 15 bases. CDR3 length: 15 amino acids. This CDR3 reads CASSGPSGLAGELFF. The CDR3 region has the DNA TGTGCCAGCAGTGGACCGTCGGGGTTGGCCGGGGAGCTGTTTTTT.

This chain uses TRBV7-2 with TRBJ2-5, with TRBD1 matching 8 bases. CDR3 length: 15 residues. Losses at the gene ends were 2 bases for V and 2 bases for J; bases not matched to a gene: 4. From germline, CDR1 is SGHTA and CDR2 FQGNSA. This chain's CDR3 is CASSLSGQEQETQYF. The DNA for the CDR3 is TGTGCCAGCAGCTTATCGGGACAGGAACAAGAGACCCAGTACTTC. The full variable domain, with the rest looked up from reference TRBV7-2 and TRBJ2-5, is GAGVSQSPSNKVTEKGKDVELRCDPISGHTALYWYRQSLGQGLEFLIYFQGNSAPDKSGLPSDRFSAERTGGSVSTLTIQRTQQEDSAVYLCASSLSGQEQETQYFGPGTRLLVL.

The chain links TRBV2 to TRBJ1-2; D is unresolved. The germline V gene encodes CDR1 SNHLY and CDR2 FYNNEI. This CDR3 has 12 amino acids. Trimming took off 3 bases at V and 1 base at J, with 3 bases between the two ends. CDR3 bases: TGTGCCAGCAGTGACAGTAACTATGGCTACACCTTC. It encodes CASSDSNYGYTF.

CDR3 in DNA: TGTGCCAGCAGTACTACCGGGACAGGGACCGCTAACTATGGCTACACCTTC. Protein product: CASSTTGTGTANYGYTF. The V and J genes are TRBV7-2 and TRBJ1-2; 9 nucleotides agree with TRBD1. CDR3 size: 17 residues. V gave up 6 bases and J gave up 0 bases; unmatched junction bases: 11. Germline values: CDR1 SGHTA, CDR2 FQGNSA.

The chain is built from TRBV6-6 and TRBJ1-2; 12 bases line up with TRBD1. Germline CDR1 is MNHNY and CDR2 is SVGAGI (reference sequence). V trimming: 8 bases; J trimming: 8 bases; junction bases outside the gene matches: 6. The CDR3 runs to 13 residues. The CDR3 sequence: CASLGQGAGGYTF. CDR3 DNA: TGTGCCAGCCTGGGACAGGGGGCGGGCGGCTACACCTTC.

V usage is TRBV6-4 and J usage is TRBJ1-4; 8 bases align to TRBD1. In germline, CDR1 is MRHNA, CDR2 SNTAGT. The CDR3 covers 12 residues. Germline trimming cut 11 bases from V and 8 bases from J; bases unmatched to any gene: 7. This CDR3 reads CAANQGAEKLFF. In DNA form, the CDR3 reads TGTGCCGCCAACCAGGGGGCAGAAAAACTGTTTTTT.

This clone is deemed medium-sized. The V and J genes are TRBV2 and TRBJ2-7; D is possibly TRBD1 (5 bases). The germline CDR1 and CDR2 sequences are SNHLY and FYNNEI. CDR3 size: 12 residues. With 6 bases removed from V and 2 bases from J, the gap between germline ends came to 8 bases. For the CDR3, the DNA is TGTGCCAGCAGGGACACTACCTACGAGCAGTACTTC. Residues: CASRDTTYEQYF.

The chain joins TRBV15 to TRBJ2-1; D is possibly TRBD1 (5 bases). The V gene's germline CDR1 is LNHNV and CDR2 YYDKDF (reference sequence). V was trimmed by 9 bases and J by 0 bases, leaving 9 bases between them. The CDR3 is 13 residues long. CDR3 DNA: TGTGCCACAGGGGCATTCTCCTACAATGAGCAGTTCTTC. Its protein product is CATGAFSYNEQFF.

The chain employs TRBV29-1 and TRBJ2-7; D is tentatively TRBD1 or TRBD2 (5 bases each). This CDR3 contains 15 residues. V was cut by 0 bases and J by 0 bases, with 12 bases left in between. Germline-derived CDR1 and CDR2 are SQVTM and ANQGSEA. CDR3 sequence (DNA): TGCAGCGTTGAAGAGGGCCGGGACCACTCCTACGAGCAGTACTTC. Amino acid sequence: CSVEEGRDHSYEQYF.

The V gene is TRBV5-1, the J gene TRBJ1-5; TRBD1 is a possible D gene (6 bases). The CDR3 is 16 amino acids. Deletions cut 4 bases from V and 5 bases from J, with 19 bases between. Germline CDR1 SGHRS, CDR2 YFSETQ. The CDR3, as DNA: TGCGCCAGCAGCCCCGGGGAGGGACACCAAGATCAGCCCCAGCATTTT. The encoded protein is CASSPGEGHQDQPQHF.

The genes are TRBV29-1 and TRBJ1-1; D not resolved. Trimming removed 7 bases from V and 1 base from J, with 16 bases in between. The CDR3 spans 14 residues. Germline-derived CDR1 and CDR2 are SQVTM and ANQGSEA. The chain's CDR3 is CSARRLAENTEAFF. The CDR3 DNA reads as TGCAGCGCTCGTAGGTTGGCGGAGAACACTGAAGCTTTCTTT. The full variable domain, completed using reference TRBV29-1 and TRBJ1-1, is SAVISQKPSRDICQRGTSLTIQCQVDSQVTMMFWYRQQPGQSLTLIATANQGSEATYESGFVIDKFPISRPNLTFSTLTVSNMSPEDSSIYLCSARRLAENTEAFFGQGTRLTVV.

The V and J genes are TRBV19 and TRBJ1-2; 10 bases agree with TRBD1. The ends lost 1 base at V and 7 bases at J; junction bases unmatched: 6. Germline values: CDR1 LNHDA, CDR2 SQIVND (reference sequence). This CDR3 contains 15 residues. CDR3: CASSIAGTGVSGYTF. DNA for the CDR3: TGTGCCAGTAGTATAGCCGGGACAGGGGTCAGTGGCTACACCTTC.

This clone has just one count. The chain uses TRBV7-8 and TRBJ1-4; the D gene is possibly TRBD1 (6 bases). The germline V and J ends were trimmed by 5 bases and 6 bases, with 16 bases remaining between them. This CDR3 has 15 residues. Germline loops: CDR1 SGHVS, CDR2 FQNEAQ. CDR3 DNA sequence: TGTGCCAGCAGCCCCAACAGGGCGGGCTATGAAAAACTGTTTTTT. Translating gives CASSPNRAGYEKLFF.

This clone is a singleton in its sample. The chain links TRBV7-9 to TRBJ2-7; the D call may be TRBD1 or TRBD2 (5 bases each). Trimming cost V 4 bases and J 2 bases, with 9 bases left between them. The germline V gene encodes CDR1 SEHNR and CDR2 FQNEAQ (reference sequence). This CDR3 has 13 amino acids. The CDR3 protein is CASSYGAPYEQYF. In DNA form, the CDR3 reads TGTGCCAGCAGCTACGGGGCCCCCTACGAGCAGTACTTC. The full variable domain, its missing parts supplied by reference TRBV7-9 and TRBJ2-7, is DTGVSQNPRHKITKRGQNVTFRCDPISEHNRLYWYRQTLGQGPEFLTYFQNEAQLEKSRLLSDRFSAERPKGSFSTLEIQRTEQGDSAMYLCASSYGAPYEQYFGPGTRLTVT.

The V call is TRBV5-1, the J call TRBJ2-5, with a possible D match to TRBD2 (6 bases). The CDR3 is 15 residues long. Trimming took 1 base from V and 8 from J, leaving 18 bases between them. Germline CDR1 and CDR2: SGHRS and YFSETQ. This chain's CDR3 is CASSLWSSGQETQYF. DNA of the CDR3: TGCGCCAGCAGCTTGTGGAGTAGCGGCCAGGAAACCCAGTACTTC.

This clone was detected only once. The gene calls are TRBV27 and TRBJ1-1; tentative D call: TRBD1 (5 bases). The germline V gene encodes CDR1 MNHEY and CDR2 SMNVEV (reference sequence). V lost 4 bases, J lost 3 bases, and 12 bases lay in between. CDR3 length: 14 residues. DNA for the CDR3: TGTGCCAGCAGTTGGGGGGGACGGTACACTGAAGCTTTCTTT. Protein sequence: CASSWGGRYTEAFF.

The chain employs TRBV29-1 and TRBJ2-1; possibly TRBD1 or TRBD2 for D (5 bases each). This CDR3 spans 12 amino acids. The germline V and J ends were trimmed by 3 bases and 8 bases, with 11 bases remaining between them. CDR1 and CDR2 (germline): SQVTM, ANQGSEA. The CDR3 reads CSVEGVLDEQFF. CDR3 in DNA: TGCAGCGTTGAGGGGGTTTTGGATGAGCAGTTCTTC.

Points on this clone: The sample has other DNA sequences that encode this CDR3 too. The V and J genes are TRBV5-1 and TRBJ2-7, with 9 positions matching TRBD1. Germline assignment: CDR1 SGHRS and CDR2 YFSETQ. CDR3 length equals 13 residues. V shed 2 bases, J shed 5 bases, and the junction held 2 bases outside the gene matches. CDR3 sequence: CASSLGQGNEQYF. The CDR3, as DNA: TGCGCCAGCAGCTTAGGACAGGGGAACGAGCAGTACTTC.